This T cell receptor (beta chain) was observed in a study of blood T cells in healthy people across ages. Study-wide results and caveats: Among long-lived donors, naive CD4+ cells were more numerous and diversity higher than in aged donors.

V shed 5 bases and J shed 12 bases, with 23 bases lying between them. CDR3 length: 15 residues. Remarks on this clonotype: The target antigen is unknown. A much bigger clone sits one base away, suggesting this may be a read error.

A second 7 to 11 cycle PCR used barcoded and J-beta primers. A single record per CDR3 protein comes from TCRdb applying MiXCR to the 5' RACE reads. Of hundreds of thousands of distinct CDR3 sequences listed, over 40% were seen once; the top ten hold roughly 12%. In terms of origin and age, donors were healthy Caucasian individuals from Russia aged roughly 6 to 95. Around 10 milliliters was the volume of peripheral blood drawn from each donor. The TCR sequence derives from a woman of 80 years or more in good health. The J gene is TRBJ2-1, the V gene TRBV12-3 or TRBV12-4; either TRBD1 or TRBD2 may supply D (5 bases each). Sequencing used blood. The CDR3 nucleotides are TGTGCCAGCAGTGTCCACCAGGGAGCGGTCGGTGGGCAGTTCTTC. Protein sequence: CASSVHQGAVGGQFF.